Listed here are 5 T cell receptor beta chains from one sample, sequenced in a study of vaccination and CD4 T cells after COVID-19. No antigens are known for them. Treatment reported: approximately 9-day PBMC culture with coronavirus spike peptide pools or control peptides (ViraFEST assay). Sequencing of the DNA from cultured CD4+ T cells was carried out with the Oncomine TCR Beta short-read assay. Each CDR3 protein is one row after TCRdb ran MiXCR on the PCR reads. The sample consists of around 20,000 distinct CDR3 sequences, approximately 67% of them appearing once. The specimen was CD4+ T cells from blood, cultured in vitro. Receptors were obtained from a human donor who had recovered from COVID-19.

The CDR3, as DNA: TGCAGTGCCTATGGAGGGAACTACAATGAGCAGTTCTTC. Encoded protein: CSAYGGNYNEQFF. The V gene is TRBV20-1, the J gene TRBJ2-1, with a weak D call TRBD2 (6 bases). The germline gives CDR1 DFQATT, CDR2 SNEGSKA (reference sequence). V gave up 6 bases and J gave up 3 bases, with 12 bases separating them. This CDR3 comprises 13 residues.

The J gene is TRBJ2-1, the V gene TRBV7-2, with 11 bases that match TRBD1. The J call may be incorrect, as the DNA end agrees better with TRBJ2-7. Germline V CDR1 and CDR2: SGHTA, FQGNSA. This CDR3 has 14 residues. This CDR3 is CASSSGTGGYEQYF. CDR3 DNA sequence: TGTGCCAGCAGCTCCGGGACAGGGGGCTACGAGCAGTACTTC.

The chain links TRBV20-1 to TRBJ2-5; D is uncertain. Trimming removed 3 bases from V and 6 bases from J, with 8 bases in between. The CDR3 has 11 residues. Germline V CDR1 and CDR2: DFQATT, SNEGSKA (reference sequence). The CDR3 sequence: CSASHGKTQYF. The CDR3 nucleotides are TGCAGTGCTAGTCATGGAAAGACCCAGTACTTC.

CDR3 residues: CASSKNPRRTAGLNEQFF. The CDR3 DNA reads TGTGCCAGCAGCAAAAACCCCAGGCGGACAGCTGGACTAAATGAGCAGTTCTTC. The rearrangement joins TRBV21-1 to TRBJ2-1; whether TRBD1, the table's D call, matches the DNA was not checked. TRBV21-1 is recorded as a pseudogene. This CDR3 is built from 18 residues.

This clonotype has more than one count but fewer than ten. The CDR3 region has the DNA TGCAGTGCCATTCAGGAGGGGCGGAATAGCAATCAGCCCCAGCATTTT. Residues: CSAIQEGRNSNQPQHF. The chain has TRBV20-1 and TRBJ1-5, with D perhaps TRBD1 (5 bases). The germline V gene encodes CDR1 DFQATT and CDR2 SNEGSKA (reference sequence). The CDR3 sequence is 16 residues long. Trimming left V 6 bases short and J 0 bases short, with 18 bases between.